This T cell receptor (beta chain) was obtained from a study of long-term antiretroviral therapy in people with HIV. The V gene lost 8 bases and the J gene lost 1 base, with 16 bases spanning the gap. Germline lookup yields CDR1 SGHTA and CDR2 FQGTGA. This CDR3 region has 15 residues. Version v3.0 of the immunoSEQ assay was performed at survey level. For each individual sample, sequencing targeted about 35,000-55,000 T-cell genomes. Sequencing was performed with immunoSEQ multiplex PCR; in TCRdb, only in-frame clones are kept and a portion is missing. The sample lists over 15,000 clones, around 85% occurring once.

The sequence was collected from a man aged 18 to 29 with HIV. This chain connects TRBV7-3 to TRBJ2-3; possible D gene TRBD2, 5 bases. The specimen was unsorted PBMCs, collected 0.9 years after starting antiretroviral therapy. CDR3 region: CASSRLSKGTDTQYF. CDR3 coding DNA: TGTGCCAGCTCCCGACTAAGTAAGGGCACAGATACGCAGTATTTT.